The clone carrying this T cell receptor beta chain was seen a few times. Its antigen is currently unknown. The protocol was immunoSEQ multiplex PCR, while the TCRdb copy is restricted to in-frame clones and leaves out a portion. The data show approximately 270,000 clones, around 87% seen once. The sample is drawn from a study of cytomegalovirus exposure and HLA in healthy donors. Study summary: A subsequent analysis reported that the 95 to 150 validation repertoires were produced on the same platform that had also been used for the 666 first-cohort repertoires. Overall study results and limits: Listed as cytomegalovirus-associated were around 160 TCR beta chains.

Per germline, CDR1 SGHTA and CDR2 FQGTGA. After removal of 3 bases from V and 6 bases from J, the junction contained 7 bases not matched to a gene. This CDR3 has 15 residues. The TCR was taken from a young woman in good health and CMV-seronegative. This rearrangement joins TRBV7-3 to TRBJ2-1, with 8 nucleotides matching TRBD2. Source material: PBMCs. The CDR3 DNA reads TGTGCCAGCAGCTTGATGGGACTAGATGGCAATGAGCAGTTCTTC. It translates to CASSLMGLDGNEQFF.